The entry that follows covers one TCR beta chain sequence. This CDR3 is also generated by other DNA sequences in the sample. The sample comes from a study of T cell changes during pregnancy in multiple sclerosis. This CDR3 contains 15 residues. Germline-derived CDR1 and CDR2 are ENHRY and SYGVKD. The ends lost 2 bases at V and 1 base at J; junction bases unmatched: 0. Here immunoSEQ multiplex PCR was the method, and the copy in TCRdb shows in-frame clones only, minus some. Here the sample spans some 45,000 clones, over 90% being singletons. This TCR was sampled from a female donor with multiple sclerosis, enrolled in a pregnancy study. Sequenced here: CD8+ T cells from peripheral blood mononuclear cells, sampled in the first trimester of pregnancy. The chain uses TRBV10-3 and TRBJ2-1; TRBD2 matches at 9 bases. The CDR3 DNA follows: TGTGCCATCAGTGAGACTAGCGGGTCCTACAATGAGCAGTTCTTC. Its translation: CAISETSGSYNEQFF.